Below, 8 T cell receptor beta chains from the same sample are listed, as sequenced in a study of cytomegalovirus exposure and HLA in healthy donors. The data were produced by immunoSEQ multiplex PCR, yet TCRdb's version contains in-frame clones alone and is incomplete. The profile shows some 290,000 clones, roughly 87% of them singletons. The sequencing sample was made of PBMCs. The receptors come from a man aged 30-40 years in good health and CMV-seronegative.

The chain combines TRBV9 with TRBJ2-5, with D unresolved. CDR3 size: 13 residues. V lost 4 bases to trimming and J lost 0 bases, with 7 bases between them. Germline V gene lookup returns CDR1 SGDLS and CDR2 YYNGEE. The CDR3 region is CASSLTYQETQYF. In DNA, the CDR3 is TGTGCCAGCAGCCTAACGTACCAAGAGACCCAGTACTTC.

This chain links TRBV7-9 with TRBJ1-4; D might be TRBD1 (5 bases). The length of the CDR3 is 15 residues. Trimming pared 6 bases from V and 3 bases from J, leaving 14 bases between. Germline V CDR1 and CDR2: SEHNR, FQNEAQ (reference sequence). CDR3 nucleotide sequence: TGTGCCAGCAGGGAACAGGCTTCTCCTAATGAAAAACTGTTTTTT. Translation: CASREQASPNEKLFF. The variable domain in full, with the rest retrieved from reference TRBV7-9 and TRBJ1-4, is DTGVSQNPRHKITKRGQNVTFRCDPISEHNRLYWYRQTLGQGPEFLTYFQNEAQLEKSRLLSDRFSAERPKGSFSTLEIQRTEQGDSAMYLCASREQASPNEKLFFGSGTQLSVL.

V gene TRBV2 combines with J gene TRBJ2-4, with TRBD2 identical over 8 bases. There are 18 residues in the CDR3. Losses at the gene ends were 0 bases for V and 2 bases for J; bases not matched to a gene: 9. Germline lookup yields CDR1 SNHLY and CDR2 FYNNEI. Here the CDR3 reads CASSEALPAGGSKNIQYF. The CDR3 DNA sequence: TGTGCCAGCAGTGAAGCGCTTCCCGCGGGGGGTTCCAAAAACATTCAGTACTTC. The complete variable domain, with remaining parts taken from reference TRBV2 and TRBJ2-4, reads EPEVTQTPSHQVTQMGQEVILRCVPISNHLYFYWYRQILGQKVEFLVSFYNNEISEKSEIFDDQFSVERPDGSNFTLKIRSTKLEDSAMYFCASSEALPAGGSKNIQYFGAGTRLSVL.

The genes are TRBV6-4 and TRBJ1-2, with unresolved D. Trimming shortened V by 7 bases and J by 4 bases, and 13 bases separated the two germline ends. The CDR3 is made up of 13 amino acids. Germline assignment: CDR1 MRHNA and CDR2 SNTAGT. DNA of the CDR3: TGTGCCAGCATCCGAAACCCTAGCTATGGCTACACCTTC. Protein sequence: CASIRNPSYGYTF.

Only one count was recorded for this clone. This chain links TRBV19 with TRBJ1-5; the D gene is possibly TRBD1 (5 bases). V lost 3 bases, J lost 9 bases, and 18 bases lay in between. The CDR3 is made up of 15 amino acids. Germline V CDR1 and CDR2: LNHDA, SQIVND (reference sequence). The DNA for the CDR3 is TGTGCCAGTAGTATCGCTGGGGGACTCTATCGGCCCCAGCATTTT. Translating gives CASSIAGGLYRPQHF.

A remark on this clone: One end of the junction fails to match germline, which may point to a read error. V usage is TRBV11-2 and J usage is TRBJ2-1; the match to TRBD2 covers 7 bases. Per germline, CDR1 SGHAT and CDR2 FQNNGV. This CDR3 is 15 amino acids long. The CDR3: CTSSFSSGAGNEQFF. CDR3 coding DNA: TGTACCAGCAGCTTTTCAAGCGGGGCTGGTAATGAGCAGTTCTTC.

The chain links TRBV7-2 to TRBJ2-5; 7 positions match TRBD2. The CDR3 covers 15 residues. J lost 1 base, V lost 5 bases, and 7 bases had no gene match. CDR1 and CDR2 (germline): SGHTA, FQGNSA. CDR3 sequence (DNA): TGTGCCAGCAGCACCCAGCGGGGCCTCCAAGAGACCCAGTACTTC. This encodes CASSTQRGLQETQYF.

The CDR3 sequence is CASSLTNTYNEQFF. The DNA of the CDR3 is TGTGCCAGCAGCTTGACAAATACCTACAATGAGCAGTTCTTC. The chain is built from TRBV5-6 and TRBJ2-1; D gene ambiguous. The CDR3 length is 14 residues. Germline V gene lookup returns CDR1 SGHDT and CDR2 YYEEEE. V was trimmed by 1 base and J by 2 bases, leaving 7 bases between them.